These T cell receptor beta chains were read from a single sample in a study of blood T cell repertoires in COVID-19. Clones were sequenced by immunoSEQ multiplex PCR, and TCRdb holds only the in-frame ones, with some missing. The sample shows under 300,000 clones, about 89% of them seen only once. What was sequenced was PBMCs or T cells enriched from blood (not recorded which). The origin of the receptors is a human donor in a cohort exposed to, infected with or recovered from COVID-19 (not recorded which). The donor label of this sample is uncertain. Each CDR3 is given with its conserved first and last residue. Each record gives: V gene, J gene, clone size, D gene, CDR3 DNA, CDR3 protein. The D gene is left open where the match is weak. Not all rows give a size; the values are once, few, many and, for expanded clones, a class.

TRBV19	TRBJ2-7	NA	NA	TGTGCCAGTAGTATAGCACTAGAATACGAGCAGTACTTC	CASSIALEYEQYF
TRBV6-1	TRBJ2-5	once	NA	TGTGCCAGCAGTGAAACAGGGATACGGGGAGAGACCCAGTACTTC	CASSETGIRGETQYF
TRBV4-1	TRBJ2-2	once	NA	TGCGCCAGCAGCCAGCGGGGTACCACCGGGGAGCTGTTTTTT	CASSQRGTTGELFF
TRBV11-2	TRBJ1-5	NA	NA	TGTGCCAGCAGCTCCAGGGGAAATCAGCCCCAGCATTTT	CASSSRGNQPQHF
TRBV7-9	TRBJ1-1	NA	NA	TGTGCCAGCAGCGACGGACGGCGAGGAGGGAACACTGAAGCTTTCTTT	CASSDGRRGGNTEAFF
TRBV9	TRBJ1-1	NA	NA	TGTGCCAGCAGCGCCACAGAGAACACTGAAGCTTTCTTT	CASSATENTEAFF
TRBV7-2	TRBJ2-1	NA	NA	TGTGCCAGTTACACAGGGTTCCACAATGAGCAGTTCTTC	CASYTGFHNEQFF
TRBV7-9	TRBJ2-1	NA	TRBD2	TGTGCCAGCAGCTATGAGCGGGGCCACTACAATGAGCAGTTCTTC	CASSYERGHYNEQFF
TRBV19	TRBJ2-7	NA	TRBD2	TGTGCCAGTAGTCCCTCGGGGGGGCTACCGAGGGGGCAGTACTTC	CASSPSGGLPRGQYF
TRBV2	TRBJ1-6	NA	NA	TGTGCCAGCAGTGAACGGGGACTTGGTGGGGTCGATAATTCACCCCTCCACTTT	CASSERGLGGVDNSPLHF